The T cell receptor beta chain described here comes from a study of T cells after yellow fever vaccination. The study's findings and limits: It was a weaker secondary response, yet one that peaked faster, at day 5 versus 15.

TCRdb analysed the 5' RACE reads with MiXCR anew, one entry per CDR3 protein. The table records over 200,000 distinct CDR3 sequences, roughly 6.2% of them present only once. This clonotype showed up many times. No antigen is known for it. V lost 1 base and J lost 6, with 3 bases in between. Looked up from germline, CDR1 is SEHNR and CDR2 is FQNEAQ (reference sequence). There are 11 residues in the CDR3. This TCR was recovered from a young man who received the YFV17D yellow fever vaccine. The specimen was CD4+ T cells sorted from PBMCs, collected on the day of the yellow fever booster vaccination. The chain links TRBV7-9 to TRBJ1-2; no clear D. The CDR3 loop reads CASSLENGYTF. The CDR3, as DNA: TGTGCCAGCAGCTTAGAGAATGGCTACACCTTC. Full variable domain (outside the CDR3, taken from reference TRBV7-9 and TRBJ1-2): DTGVSQNPRHKITKRGQNVTFRCDPISEHNRLYWYRQTLGQGPEFLTYFQNEAQLEKSRLLSDRFSAERPKGSFSTLEIQRTEQGDSAMYLCASSLENGYTFGSGTRLTVV.